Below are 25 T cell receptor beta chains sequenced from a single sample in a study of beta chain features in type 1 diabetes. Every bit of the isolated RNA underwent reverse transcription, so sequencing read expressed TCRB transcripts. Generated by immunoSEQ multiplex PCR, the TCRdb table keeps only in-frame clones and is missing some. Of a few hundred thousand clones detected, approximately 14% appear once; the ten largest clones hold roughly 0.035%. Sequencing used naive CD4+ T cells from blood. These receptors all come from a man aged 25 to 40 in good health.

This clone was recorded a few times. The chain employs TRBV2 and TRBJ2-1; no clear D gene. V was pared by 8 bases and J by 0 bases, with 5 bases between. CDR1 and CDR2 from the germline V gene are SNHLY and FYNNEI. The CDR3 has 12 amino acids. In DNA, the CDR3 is TGTGCCAGCGGGATCTCCTACAATGAGCAGTTCTTC. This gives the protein CASGISYNEQFF.

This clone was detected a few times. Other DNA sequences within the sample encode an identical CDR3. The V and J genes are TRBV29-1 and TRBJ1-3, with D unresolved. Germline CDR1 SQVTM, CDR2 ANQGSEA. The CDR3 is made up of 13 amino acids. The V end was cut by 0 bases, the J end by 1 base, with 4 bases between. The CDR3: CSVEEYSGNTIYF. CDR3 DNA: TGCAGCGTTGAAGAATATTCTGGAAACACCATATATTTT.

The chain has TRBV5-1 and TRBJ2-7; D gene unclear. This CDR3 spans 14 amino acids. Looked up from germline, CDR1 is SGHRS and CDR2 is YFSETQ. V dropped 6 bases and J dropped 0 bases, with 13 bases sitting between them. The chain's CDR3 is CASIPKASSYEQYV. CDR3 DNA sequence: TGCGCCAGCATCCCCAAGGCGAGCTCCTACGAGCAGTACGTC.

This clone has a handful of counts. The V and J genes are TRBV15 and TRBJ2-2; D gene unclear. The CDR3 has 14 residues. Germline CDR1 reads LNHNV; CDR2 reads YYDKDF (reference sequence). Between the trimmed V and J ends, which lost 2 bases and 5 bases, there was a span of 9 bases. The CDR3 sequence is CATSRLGGTGELFF. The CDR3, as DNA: TGTGCCACCAGCAGACTCGGCGGAACCGGGGAGCTGTTTTTT.

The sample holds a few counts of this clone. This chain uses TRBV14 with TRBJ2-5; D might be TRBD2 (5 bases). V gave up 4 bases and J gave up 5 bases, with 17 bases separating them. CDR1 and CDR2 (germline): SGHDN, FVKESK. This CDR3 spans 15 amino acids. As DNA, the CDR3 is TGTGCCAGCAGCCTTCTGCGGGCTTTCGATGAGACCCAGTACTTC. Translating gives CASSLLRAFDETQYF.

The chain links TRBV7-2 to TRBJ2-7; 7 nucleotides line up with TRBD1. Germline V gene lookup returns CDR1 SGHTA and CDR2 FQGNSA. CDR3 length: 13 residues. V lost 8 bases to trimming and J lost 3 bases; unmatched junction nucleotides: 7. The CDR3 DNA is TGTGCCAGCGGCAAAAACAGGGGCTACGAGCAGTACTTC. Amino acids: CASGKNRGYEQYF.

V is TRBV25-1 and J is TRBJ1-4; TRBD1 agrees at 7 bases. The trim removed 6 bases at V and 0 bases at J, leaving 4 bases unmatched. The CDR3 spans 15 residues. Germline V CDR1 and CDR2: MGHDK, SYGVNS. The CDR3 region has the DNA TGTGCCAGCAGAGCCGACAGGGCAACTAATGAAAAACTGTTTTTT. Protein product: CASRADRATNEKLFF.

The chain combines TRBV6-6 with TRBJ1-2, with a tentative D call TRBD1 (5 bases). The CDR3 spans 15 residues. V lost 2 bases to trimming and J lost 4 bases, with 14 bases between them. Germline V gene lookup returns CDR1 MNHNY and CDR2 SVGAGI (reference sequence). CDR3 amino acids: CASSYTPTTGYGYTF. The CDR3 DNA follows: TGTGCCAGCAGTTACACCCCGACAACAGGCTATGGCTACACCTTC.

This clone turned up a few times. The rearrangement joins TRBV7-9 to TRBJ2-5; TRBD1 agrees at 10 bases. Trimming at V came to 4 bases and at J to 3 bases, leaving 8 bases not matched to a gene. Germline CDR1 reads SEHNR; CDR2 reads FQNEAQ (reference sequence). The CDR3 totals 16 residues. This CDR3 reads CASSSQSGQGKETQYF. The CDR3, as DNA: TGTGCCAGCAGCTCACAGTCGGGACAGGGGAAAGAGACCCAGTACTTC.

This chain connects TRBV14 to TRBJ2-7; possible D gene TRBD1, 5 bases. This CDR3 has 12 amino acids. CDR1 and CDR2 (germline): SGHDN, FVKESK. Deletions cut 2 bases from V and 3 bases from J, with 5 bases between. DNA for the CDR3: TGTGCCAGCAGCCAACAGGGCTACGAGCAGTACTTC. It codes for CASSQQGYEQYF.

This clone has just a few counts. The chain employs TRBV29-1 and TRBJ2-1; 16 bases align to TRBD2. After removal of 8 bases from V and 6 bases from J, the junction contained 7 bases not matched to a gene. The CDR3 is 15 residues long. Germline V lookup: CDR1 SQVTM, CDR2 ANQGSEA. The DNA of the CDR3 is TGCAGCATGGGACTAGCGGGAGGGATTCCCAATGAGCAGTTCTTC. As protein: CSMGLAGGIPNEQFF.

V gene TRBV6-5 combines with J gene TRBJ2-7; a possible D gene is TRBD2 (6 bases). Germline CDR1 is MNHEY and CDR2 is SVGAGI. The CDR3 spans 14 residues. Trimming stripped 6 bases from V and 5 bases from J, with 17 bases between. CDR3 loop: CASSPVGGLNEQYF. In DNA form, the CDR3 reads TGTGCCAGCAGCCCCGTGGGGGGTTTGAACGAGCAGTACTTC.

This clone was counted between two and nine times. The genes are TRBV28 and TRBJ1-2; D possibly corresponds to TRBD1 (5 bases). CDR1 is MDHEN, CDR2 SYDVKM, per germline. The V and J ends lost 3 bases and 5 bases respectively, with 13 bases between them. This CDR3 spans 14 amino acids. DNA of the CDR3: TGTGCCAGCAGTTTGAAGGGGCCGCTGTATGGCTACACCTTC. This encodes CASSLKGPLYGYTF.

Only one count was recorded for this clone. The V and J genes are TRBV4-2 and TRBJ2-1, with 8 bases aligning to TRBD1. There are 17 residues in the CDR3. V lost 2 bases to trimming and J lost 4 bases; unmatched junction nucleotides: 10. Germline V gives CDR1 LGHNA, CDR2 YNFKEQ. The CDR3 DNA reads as TGTGCCAGCAGCCAACAATGGAGGGGGACAGGATACAATGAGCAGTTCTTC. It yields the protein CASSQQWRGTGYNEQFF.

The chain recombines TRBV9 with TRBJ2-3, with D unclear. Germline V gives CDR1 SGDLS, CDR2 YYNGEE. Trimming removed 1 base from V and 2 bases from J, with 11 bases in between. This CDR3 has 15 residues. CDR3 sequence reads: CASSVTPANTDTQYF. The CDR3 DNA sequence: TGTGCCAGCAGCGTAACCCCCGCTAACACAGATACGCAGTATTTT.

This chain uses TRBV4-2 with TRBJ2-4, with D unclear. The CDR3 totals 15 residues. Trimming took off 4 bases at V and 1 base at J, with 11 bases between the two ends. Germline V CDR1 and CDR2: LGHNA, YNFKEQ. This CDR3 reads CASSLLGRAKNIQYF. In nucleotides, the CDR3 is TGTGCCAGCAGCCTCCTGGGTAGGGCCAAAAACATTCAGTACTTC.

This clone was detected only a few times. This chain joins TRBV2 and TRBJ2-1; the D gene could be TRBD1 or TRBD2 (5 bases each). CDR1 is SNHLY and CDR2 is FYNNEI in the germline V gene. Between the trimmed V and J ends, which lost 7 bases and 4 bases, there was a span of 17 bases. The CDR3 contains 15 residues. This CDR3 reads CASKLNGDGYNEQFF. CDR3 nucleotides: TGTGCCAGCAAACTGAATGGGGACGGATACAATGAGCAGTTCTTC.

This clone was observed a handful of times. CDR3 coding DNA: TGTGCCAGTAGTTTCCGCACCGGGGAGCTGTTTTTT. This encodes CASSFRTGELFF. The chain couples TRBV19 to TRBJ2-2; D call uncertain. The CDR3 has 12 residues. The germline V and J ends were trimmed by 5 bases and 4 bases, with 5 bases remaining between them. Germline CDR1 is LNHDA and CDR2 is SQIVND (reference sequence).

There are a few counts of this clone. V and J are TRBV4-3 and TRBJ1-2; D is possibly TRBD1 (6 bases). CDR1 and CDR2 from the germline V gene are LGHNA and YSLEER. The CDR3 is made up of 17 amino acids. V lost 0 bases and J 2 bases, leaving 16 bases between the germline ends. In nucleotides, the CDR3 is TGCGCCAGCAGCCAAGAACCTGGACAGATAAACAACTATGGCTACACCTTC. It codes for CASSQEPGQINNYGYTF.

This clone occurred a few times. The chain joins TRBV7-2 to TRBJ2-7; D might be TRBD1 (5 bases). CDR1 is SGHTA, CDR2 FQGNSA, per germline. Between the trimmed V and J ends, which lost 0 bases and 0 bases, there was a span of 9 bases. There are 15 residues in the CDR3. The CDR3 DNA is TGTGCCAGCAGCTTAGCTCCAGGGCCCTCCTACGAGCAGTACGTC. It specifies CASSLAPGPSYEQYV.

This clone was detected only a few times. Here the CDR3 DNA reads TGTGCCAGCAGCTTTGGGGGCCTCGGAGAGACCCAGTACTTC. Encoded protein: CASSFGGLGETQYF. V usage is TRBV7-2 and J usage is TRBJ2-5, with D perhaps TRBD1 (6 bases). Germline CDR1 reads SGHTA; CDR2 reads FQGNSA. CDR3 length: 14 residues. V was cut by 3 bases and J by 4 bases, with 12 bases left in between.

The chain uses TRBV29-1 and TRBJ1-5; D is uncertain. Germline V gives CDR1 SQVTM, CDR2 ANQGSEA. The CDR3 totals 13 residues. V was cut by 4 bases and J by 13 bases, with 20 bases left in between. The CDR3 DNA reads TGCAGCGTTGCCGGCCGATCCGGTGATTTTCAGCATTTT. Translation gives CSVAGRSGDFQHF. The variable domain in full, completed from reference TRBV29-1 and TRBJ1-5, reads SAVISQKPSRDICQRGTSLTIQCQVDSQVTMMFWYRQQPGQSLTLIATANQGSEATYESGFVIDKFPISRPNLTFSTLTVSNMSPEDSSIYLCSVAGRSGDFQHFGDGTRLSIL.

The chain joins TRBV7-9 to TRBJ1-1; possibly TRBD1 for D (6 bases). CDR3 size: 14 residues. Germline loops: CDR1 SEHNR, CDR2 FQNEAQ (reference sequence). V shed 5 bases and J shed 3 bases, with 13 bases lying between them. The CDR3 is CASSRPGTHTEAFF. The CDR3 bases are TGTGCCAGCAGCCGACCCGGGACACACACTGAAGCTTTCTTT. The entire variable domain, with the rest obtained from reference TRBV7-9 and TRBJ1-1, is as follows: DTGVSQNPRHKITKRGQNVTFRCDPISEHNRLYWYRQTLGQGPEFLTYFQNEAQLEKSRLLSDRFSAERPKGSFSTLEIQRTEQGDSAMYLCASSRPGTHTEAFFGQGTRLTVV.

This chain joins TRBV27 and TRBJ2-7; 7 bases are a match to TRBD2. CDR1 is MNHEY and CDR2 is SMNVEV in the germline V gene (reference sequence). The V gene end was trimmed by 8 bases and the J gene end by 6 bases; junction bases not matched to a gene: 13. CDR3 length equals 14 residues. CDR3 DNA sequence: TGTGCCAGCCGCCCCACGGGGACTATGGCCGAGCAGTACGTC. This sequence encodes CASRPTGTMAEQYV.

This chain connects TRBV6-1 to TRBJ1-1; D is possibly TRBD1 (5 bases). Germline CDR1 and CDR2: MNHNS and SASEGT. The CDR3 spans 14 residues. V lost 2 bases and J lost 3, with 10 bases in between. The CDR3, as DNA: TGTGCCAGCAGTGAATCGCAGGGAGACACTGAAGCTTTCTTT. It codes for CASSESQGDTEAFF.